The table lists the clone carrying this T cell receptor (beta chain) with many counts. A single run covered 15-18 subjects with over 170 million TCR-beta sequences. TCRdb analysed the 5' RACE reads with MiXCR anew, one entry per CDR3 protein. This sample has 50,000 to 85,000 distinct CDR3 sequences, with 4% to 6% found just once. CDR1 and CDR2 from the germline V gene are SGHRS and YFSETQ. The junction had 3 bases not matched to a gene; V was cut back by 4 bases and J by 9 bases. The CDR3 totals 14 residues. The sample belongs to a study of neurological immune-mediated disorders. The source is a woman aged 25 to 39 with multiple sclerosis. This sequence joins TRBV5-1 and TRBJ1-6; 11 bases map to TRBD1. Sample: PBMCs. CDR3: CASSPGQGGSPLHF. For the CDR3, the DNA is TGCGCCAGCAGCCCGGGACAGGGGGGTTCACCCCTCCACTTT.